This T cell receptor beta chain was retrieved from a study of glioma-infiltrating T cells after dendritic cell vaccination (dated by TCRdb to the mid-2010s). The study in broad terms: A cohort of 15 glioblastoma patients from Phase I and II dendritic cell vaccination trials was included, of whom 9 were newly diagnosed and 6 had recurrent disease. Between the early 2000s and the early 2010s, patients were given autologous tumor lysate-pulsed dendritic cell vaccination. To make the vaccine, monocyte-derived dendritic cells were cultured for under 9 days with IL-4 and GM-CSF and then pulsed overnight with autologous tumor lysate. Patients received three intradermal dendritic cell vaccine injections at biweekly intervals in the arm below the axilla. Tumor-infiltrating lymphocyte content was quantified and tumor and blood repertoires were compared in dendritic cell-vaccinated glioblastoma patients by deep sequencing of TCR beta CDR3 regions. Survival after dendritic cell vaccination was correlated with TCR sequencing metrics, including TIL content and tumor-blood repertoire overlap.

The time point tag for this specimen amounts to: after dendritic cell vaccination, including at tumor progression/relapse. Patients were selected for having adequate residual fresh-frozen tumor tissue and more than two years of available survival data. An isocitrate dehydrogenase mutation was not carried by any of the glioblastoma patients, although molecular status was otherwise variable. PBMC were collected before vaccination, two weeks after the third vaccination, and at tumor progression if progression occurred. Genomic DNA was extracted with the Qiagen DNeasy Blood extraction Kit. For this clone: Its antigen is still unknown. Base quality data are lacking; no much larger clone is found one base away.

Broad study findings and their caveats: The TCR overlap response model with three groups was called speculative and said to need prospective validation. No direct relationship between TCR clonality and survival was found, suggesting a diverse polyclonal response may matter. After dendritic cell vaccination, a higher estimated pretreatment TIL content predicted longer time to progression and overall survival. The cohort was small and heterogeneous, only a few patients had full blood and tumor sets, and even fewer had initial-recurrent tumor pairs.

Using the immunoSEQ assay, TCRB CDR3 regions were amplified from about 1.9 micrograms of genomic DNA, or from all available DNA when less than that was on hand. The multiplex PCR employed 60 forward primers targeting TCR V beta segments and 13 reverse primers targeting J beta segments. To estimate reads per starting template, synthetic control templates were spiked into each sample at limiting dilution. The Illumina HiSeq System generated sequencing reads of 87 bp. As for the authors' bioinformatics: PCR and sequencing errors were removed by a nearest neighbor algorithm that merged closely related sequences. TCR overlap was measured as the percentage of unique tumor TCR beta sequences also present in the same patient's peripheral blood. The clones in this table, taken by TCRdb from immuneACCESS, are in-frame only. Not every clone is retained; where verified, under half of the shortfall comes from an unresolved V gene, and the cause of the rest is unknown. The D gene and trimming were derived from the DNA, and the V and J assignments and clone size from that table. This sample lists around 92,000 clones; around 80% were detected once. Of the sample, approximately 5.5% falls within the top ten clones.

Sequenced here: blood, sampled after dendritic cell vaccination. The clonotype originates from a human donor with glioblastoma.

The nucleotide sequence reads TGTGCCAGCAGTTTTCGACAGTTTAACACTGAAGCTTTCTTT. Protein translation: CASSFRQFNTEAFF. This receptor chain uses TRBV6-1 and TRBJ1-1; TRBD1 is perhaps the D gene, given 5 matching bases. Taken from cysteine to phenylalanine, the CDR3 has 14 residues. Solely the CDR3 DNA is kept, with 42 bases framed from the first base. The germline V gene yields MNHNS for CDR1 and SASEGT for CDR2. Cut back by 5 bases and 2 bases, the V and J ends lie 12 bases apart.